The clone carrying this T cell receptor beta chain was seen a few times. What it binds is unknown. Germline V CDR1 and CDR2: DFQATT, SNEGSKA (reference sequence). Germline trimming cut 5 bases from V and 4 bases from J; bases unmatched to any gene: 8. The CDR3 is 13 residues long. One entry per CDR3 protein, called by TCRdb with MiXCR from the 5' RACE reads. Found here are 600,000 to 800,000 distinct CDR3 sequences, 21% of them singletons; the top ten hold roughly 4%. This record belongs to a study of identical twins. Findings of the study overall: The conclusions drew on cross-sectional statistical analysis instead of tracking the same donors.

No donor was unhealthy or non-Caucasian. Another study also made use of these data, one on T cells expressing NK-cell markers. As reported in that work: HCMV seropositivity marked seven of the eight sequenced donors; one was seronegative.

Sequencing was carried out using PBMCs. The rearrangement links TRBV20-1 to TRBJ2-7; 7 bases fit TRBD1. The sequence came from a woman aged 18-35 years in good health. CDR3 residues: CSASTGDRYEQYF. CDR3 in DNA: TGCAGTGCTTCCACAGGGGATAGGTACGAGCAGTACTTC.